These T cell receptor beta chains were read from a single sample in a study of blood T cell repertoires in COVID-19. This table comes from immunoSEQ multiplex PCR, and its TCRdb copy is limited to in-frame clones, with some not included. The sample contains 150,000 to 200,000 clones, 75% to 85% of which appear only once. The source material was peripheral blood. The receptors shown here come from a man aged 55-75 years with acute or convalescent COVID-19. CDR3s include the opening cysteine and the closing phenylalanine or tryptophan. Each record gives: J gene, V gene, D gene, CDR3 length, clone size, CDR3 protein, CDR3 DNA. D genes are given only for firm matches. Some rows have no size entry. The others give once, few or many, or a class for an expanded clone.

j_call: TRBJ2-1
v_call: TRBV12-3/TRBV12-4
d_call: .
cdr3_length: 13
clone_size: .
cdr3_aa: CASSTDYPNEQFF
cdr3_nt: TGTGCCAGCAGTACGGACTACCCCAATGAGCAGTTCTTC

j_call: TRBJ1-1
v_call: TRBV2
d_call: .
cdr3_length: 14
clone_size: .
cdr3_aa: CASSERHMNTEAFF
cdr3_nt: TGTGCCAGCAGTGAAAGACACATGAACACTGAAGCTTTCTTT

j_call: TRBJ1-5
v_call: TRBV28
d_call: .
cdr3_length: 14
clone_size: .
cdr3_aa: CASSLWGGRQPQHF
cdr3_nt: TGTGCCAGCAGTTTGTGGGGGGGAAGGCAGCCCCAGCATTTT

j_call: TRBJ2-2
v_call: TRBV5-6
d_call: .
cdr3_length: 13
clone_size: .
cdr3_aa: CASSFRGTGELFF
cdr3_nt: TGTGCCAGCAGTTTCAGGGGTACCGGGGAGCTGTTTTTT

j_call: TRBJ2-1
v_call: TRBV6-6
d_call: TRBD2
cdr3_length: 14
clone_size: .
cdr3_aa: CASSSAGGLNEQFF
cdr3_nt: TGTGCCAGCAGTTCGGCGGGGGGGCTCAATGAGCAGTTCTTC

j_call: TRBJ1-3
v_call: TRBV6-5
d_call: .
cdr3_length: 12
clone_size: .
cdr3_aa: CASSPTLGTIYF
cdr3_nt: TGTGCCAGCAGTCCGACACTTGGCACCATATATTTT

j_call: TRBJ2-7
v_call: TRBV4-1
d_call: .
cdr3_length: 16
clone_size: .
cdr3_aa: CASSQVIRGSSYEQYF
cdr3_nt: TGCGCCAGCAGCCAAGTAATCAGGGGAAGCTCCTACGAGCAGTACTTC

j_call: TRBJ1-1
v_call: TRBV6-1
d_call: .
cdr3_length: 13
clone_size: .
cdr3_aa: CASTVRVNTEAFF
cdr3_nt: TGTGCCAGCACTGTACGGGTGAACACTGAAGCTTTCTTT

j_call: TRBJ1-2
v_call: TRBV5-6
d_call: .
cdr3_length: 14
clone_size: .
cdr3_aa: CASSLVQVNYGYTF
cdr3_nt: TGTGCCAGCAGCTTGGTACAGGTAAACTATGGCTACACCTTC

j_call: TRBJ1-2
v_call: TRBV5-1
d_call: .
cdr3_length: 12
clone_size: .
cdr3_aa: CASRIPGDGYTF
cdr3_nt: TGCGCCAGCAGGATACCAGGGGATGGCTACACCTTC

j_call: TRBJ2-7
v_call: TRBV5-1
d_call: TRBD1
cdr3_length: 15
clone_size: .
cdr3_aa: CASRQGAAGGDEQYF
cdr3_nt: TGCGCCAGCCGACAGGGGGCGGCAGGGGGGGACGAGCAGTACTTC

j_call: TRBJ1-2
v_call: TRBV9
d_call: TRBD1
cdr3_length: 14
clone_size: .
cdr3_aa: CASSATTGLNGYTF
cdr3_nt: TGTGCCAGCAGCGCCACGACAGGGTTGAATGGCTACACCTTC

j_call: TRBJ1-2
v_call: TRBV18
d_call: TRBD1
cdr3_length: 14
clone_size: few
cdr3_aa: CASSPGQGNYGYTF
cdr3_nt: TGTGCCAGCTCACCGGGACAGGGGAACTATGGCTACACCTTC

j_call: TRBJ1-5
v_call: TRBV20-1
d_call: TRBD1
cdr3_length: 19
clone_size: .
cdr3_aa: CSASELRDSLLYSNQPQHF
cdr3_nt: TGCAGTGCTAGTGAGCTCCGGGACAGCTTATTATACTCAAATCAGCCCCAGCATTTT

j_call: TRBJ1-5
v_call: TRBV12-5
d_call: TRBD1
cdr3_length: 17
clone_size: .
cdr3_aa: CASGLVGTGWNDQPQHF
cdr3_nt: TGTGCTAGTGGTTTGGTGGGGACAGGGTGGAACGATCAGCCCCAGCATTTT

j_call: TRBJ2-7
v_call: TRBV5-4
d_call: TRBD2
cdr3_length: 13
clone_size: .
cdr3_aa: CASSLAGYYEQYF
cdr3_nt: TGTGCCAGCAGCCTAGCGGGATATTACGAGCAGTACTTC

j_call: TRBJ1-1
v_call: TRBV7-2
d_call: TRBD1
cdr3_length: 14
clone_size: .
cdr3_aa: CASSFGQGRTEAFF
cdr3_nt: TGTGCCAGCAGCTTTGGACAGGGGAGGACTGAAGCTTTCTTT

j_call: TRBJ1-2
v_call: TRBV19
d_call: .
cdr3_length: 15
clone_size: .
cdr3_aa: CASSMIGGANYGYTF
cdr3_nt: TGTGCCAGTAGTATGATCGGCGGAGCGAACTATGGCTACACCTTC

j_call: TRBJ2-1
v_call: TRBV5-1
d_call: TRBD2
cdr3_length: 15
clone_size: .
cdr3_aa: CASSWTSGGYNEQFF
cdr3_nt: TGCGCCAGCAGCTGGACTAGCGGGGGGTACAATGAGCAGTTCTTC

j_call: TRBJ2-7
v_call: TRBV5-1
d_call: .
cdr3_length: 12
clone_size: .
cdr3_aa: CASSYTGNEQYF
cdr3_nt: TGCGCCAGCAGCTACACAGGGAACGAGCAGTACTTC

j_call: TRBJ2-1
v_call: TRBV6-2/TRBV6-3
d_call: TRBD1
cdr3_length: 14
clone_size: .
cdr3_aa: CASSSRDRYNEQFF
cdr3_nt: TGTGCCAGCAGTTCCCGGGACAGGTACAATGAGCAGTTCTTC

j_call: TRBJ2-2
v_call: TRBV4-2
d_call: TRBD2
cdr3_length: 16
clone_size: few
cdr3_aa: CASSQPLAGVPGELFF
cdr3_nt: TGTGCCAGCAGCCAACCGCTAGCGGGAGTCCCCGGGGAGCTGTTTTTT

j_call: TRBJ1-1
v_call: TRBV18
d_call: TRBD1
cdr3_length: 14
clone_size: .
cdr3_aa: CASSQTGTNTEAFF
cdr3_nt: TGTGCCAGCTCCCAGACAGGGACGAACACTGAAGCTTTCTTT

j_call: TRBJ2-1
v_call: TRBV5-4
d_call: TRBD1
cdr3_length: 15
clone_size: .
cdr3_aa: CASSGPDRGKNEQFF
cdr3_nt: TGTGCCAGCAGCGGACCGGACAGGGGGAAAAATGAGCAGTTCTTC

j_call: TRBJ2-7
v_call: TRBV6-5
d_call: .
cdr3_length: 15
clone_size: .
cdr3_aa: CASSYSLRVGDEQYF
cdr3_nt: TGTGCCAGCAGTTACTCGCTGAGGGTCGGGGACGAGCAGTACTTC

j_call: TRBJ2-1
v_call: TRBV5-1
d_call: TRBD2
cdr3_length: 15
clone_size: .
cdr3_aa: CASSNLAGGLNEQFF
cdr3_nt: TGCGCCAGCAGCAACTTAGCGGGAGGGCTCAATGAGCAGTTCTTC

j_call: TRBJ2-7
v_call: TRBV7-9
d_call: TRBD1
cdr3_length: 14
clone_size: few
cdr3_aa: CASSGGQGAREQYF
cdr3_nt: TGTGCCAGCAGCGGGGGACAGGGGGCGCGGGAGCAGTACTTC

j_call: TRBJ1-1
v_call: TRBV18
d_call: .
cdr3_length: 16
clone_size: .
cdr3_aa: CASSSSQATLNTEAFF
cdr3_nt: TGTGCCAGCTCGAGTTCACAGGCGACATTGAACACTGAAGCTTTCTTT

j_call: TRBJ1-5
v_call: TRBV7-2
d_call: .
cdr3_length: 14
clone_size: .
cdr3_aa: CASSLQVSNQPQHF
cdr3_nt: TGTGCCAGCAGCCTTCAGGTTAGCAATCAGCCCCAGCATTTT

j_call: TRBJ1-2
v_call: TRBV7-9
d_call: .
cdr3_length: 13
clone_size: .
cdr3_aa: CASSTGTLYGYTF
cdr3_nt: TGTGCCAGCAGTACCGGGACACTTTATGGCTACACCTTC

j_call: TRBJ2-5
v_call: TRBV4-3
d_call: .
cdr3_length: 13
clone_size: .
cdr3_aa: CASSQARGETQYF
cdr3_nt: TGCGCCAGCAGCCAAGCTCGAGGGGAGACCCAGTACTTC

j_call: TRBJ1-1
v_call: TRBV7-9
d_call: .
cdr3_length: 16
clone_size: few
cdr3_aa: CASRIRTGTKGTEAFF
cdr3_nt: TGTGCCAGCAGGATTAGAACCGGGACAAAAGGCACTGAAGCTTTCTTT

j_call: TRBJ1-1
v_call: TRBV7-8
d_call: .
cdr3_length: 13
clone_size: .
cdr3_aa: CASSLPGITEAFF
cdr3_nt: TGTGCCAGCAGCCTTCCGGGGATCACTGAAGCTTTCTTT

j_call: TRBJ1-1
v_call: TRBV3-1/TRBV3-2
d_call: .
cdr3_length: 15
clone_size: .
cdr3_aa: CASSLSKTAHTEAFF
cdr3_nt: TGTGCCAGCAGCCTAAGTAAGACAGCCCACACTGAAGCTTTCTTT

j_call: TRBJ2-1
v_call: TRBV25-1
d_call: .
cdr3_length: 15
clone_size: .
cdr3_aa: CASSDGQGFFSEQFF
cdr3_nt: TGTGCCAGCAGTGATGGTCAGGGGTTTTTTTCTGAGCAGTTCTTC

j_call: TRBJ1-5
v_call: TRBV24-1
d_call: TRBD1
cdr3_length: 16
clone_size: .
cdr3_aa: CATSGGPGQGEEPQHF
cdr3_nt: TGTGCCACCAGTGGCGGACCGGGACAGGGGGAAGAACCCCAGCATTTT

j_call: TRBJ1-6
v_call: TRBV6-5
d_call: .
cdr3_length: 14
clone_size: .
cdr3_aa: CASSRDRNNSPLHF
cdr3_nt: TGTGCCAGCAGCCGTGACAGGAATAATTCACCCCTCCACTTT

j_call: TRBJ2-3
v_call: TRBV6-5
d_call: TRBD1
cdr3_length: 14
clone_size: .
cdr3_aa: CASRAWDRADTQYF
cdr3_nt: TGTGCCAGCAGAGCATGGGACAGGGCCGATACGCAGTATTTT

j_call: TRBJ2-3
v_call: TRBV4-1
d_call: .
cdr3_length: 15
clone_size: .
cdr3_aa: CASSQDRNAGDTQYF
cdr3_nt: TGCGCCAGCAGCCAAGATCGAAATGCGGGAGATACGCAGTATTTT

j_call: TRBJ2-6
v_call: TRBV29-1
d_call: TRBD1
cdr3_length: 16
clone_size: .
cdr3_aa: CSVEGQGVAGANVLTF
cdr3_nt: TGCAGCGTTGAAGGACAGGGGGTGGCTGGGGCCAACGTCCTGACTTTC

j_call: TRBJ1-1
v_call: TRBV20-1
d_call: TRBD1
cdr3_length: 10
clone_size: .
cdr3_aa: CSANFGTDFF
cdr3_nt: TGCAGTGCTAATTTTGGGACAGACTTCTTT

j_call: TRBJ2-2
v_call: TRBV2
d_call: .
cdr3_length: 16
clone_size: many
cdr3_aa: CASSVLLTGNTGELFF
cdr3_nt: TGTGCCAGCAGTGTATTATTAACAGGCAACACCGGGGAGCTGTTTTTT

j_call: TRBJ1-1
v_call: TRBV9
d_call: .
cdr3_length: 14
clone_size: .
cdr3_aa: CASSLQGTNTEAFF
cdr3_nt: TGTGCCAGCAGCCTACAGGGTACGAACACTGAAGCTTTCTTT

j_call: TRBJ2-7
v_call: TRBV13
d_call: .
cdr3_length: 16
clone_size: .
cdr3_aa: CASSLGTGENYYEQYF
cdr3_nt: TGTGCCAGCAGCTTAGGAACCGGAGAGAATTACTACGAGCAGTACTTC

j_call: TRBJ1-2
v_call: TRBV7-7
d_call: .
cdr3_length: 18
clone_size: .
cdr3_aa: CASSLDPYVSGRDYGYTF
cdr3_nt: TGTGCCAGCAGCTTAGACCCTTATGTGTCAGGGAGGGACTATGGCTACACCTTC

j_call: TRBJ2-3
v_call: TRBV5-5
d_call: TRBD2
cdr3_length: 16
clone_size: few
cdr3_aa: CASSLVTSGGAYTQYF
cdr3_nt: TGTGCCAGCAGCTTGGTGACTAGCGGGGGGGCGTATACGCAGTATTTT

j_call: TRBJ1-3
v_call: TRBV6-1
d_call: .
cdr3_length: 16
clone_size: many
cdr3_aa: CASSVATASSGNTIYF
cdr3_nt: TGTGCCAGCAGTGTAGCAACCGCGAGCTCTGGAAACACCATATATTTT

j_call: TRBJ1-1
v_call: TRBV6-5
d_call: .
cdr3_length: 15
clone_size: .
cdr3_aa: CASRRGQTLNTEAFF
cdr3_nt: TGTGCCAGCAGGCGAGGACAGACTTTAAACACTGAAGCTTTCTTT

j_call: TRBJ1-5
v_call: TRBV6-1
d_call: TRBD1
cdr3_length: 17
clone_size: .
cdr3_aa: CASSERDRRNSNQPQHF
cdr3_nt: TGTGCCAGCAGTGAAAGGGACAGACGGAATAGCAATCAGCCCCAGCATTTT

j_call: TRBJ2-5
v_call: TRBV6-1
d_call: .
cdr3_length: 15
clone_size: .
cdr3_aa: CASSEAAGEGETQYF
cdr3_nt: TGTGCCAGCAGTGAAGCAGCGGGTGAAGGAGAGACCCAGTACTTC

j_call: TRBJ1-1
v_call: TRBV5-1
d_call: TRBD1
cdr3_length: 13
clone_size: .
cdr3_aa: CASSRDRNTEAFF
cdr3_nt: TGCGCCAGCAGCCGGGACAGAAACACTGAAGCTTTCTTT

j_call: TRBJ2-7
v_call: TRBV6-6
d_call: TRBD1
cdr3_length: 14
clone_size: once
cdr3_aa: CASSYDRGLDEQYF
cdr3_nt: TGTGCCAGCAGTTACGACAGGGGGCTTGACGAGCAGTACTTC

j_call: TRBJ1-3
v_call: TRBV3-1/TRBV3-2
d_call: .
cdr3_length: 15
clone_size: .
cdr3_aa: CASSQKRGSGNTIYF
cdr3_nt: TGTGCCAGCAGCCAAAAACGGGGATCTGGAAACACCATATATTTT

j_call: TRBJ2-1
v_call: TRBV6-7
d_call: TRBD2
cdr3_length: 17
clone_size: .
cdr3_aa: CASSSGLAGGENNEQFF
cdr3_nt: TGTGCCAGCAGTTCGGGACTAGCGGGAGGCGAGAACAATGAGCAGTTCTTC

j_call: TRBJ1-1
v_call: TRBV2
d_call: .
cdr3_length: 13
clone_size: .
cdr3_aa: CASSEENLPRAFF
cdr3_nt: TGTGCCAGCAGTGAAGAGAACCTACCGCGAGCTTTCTTT